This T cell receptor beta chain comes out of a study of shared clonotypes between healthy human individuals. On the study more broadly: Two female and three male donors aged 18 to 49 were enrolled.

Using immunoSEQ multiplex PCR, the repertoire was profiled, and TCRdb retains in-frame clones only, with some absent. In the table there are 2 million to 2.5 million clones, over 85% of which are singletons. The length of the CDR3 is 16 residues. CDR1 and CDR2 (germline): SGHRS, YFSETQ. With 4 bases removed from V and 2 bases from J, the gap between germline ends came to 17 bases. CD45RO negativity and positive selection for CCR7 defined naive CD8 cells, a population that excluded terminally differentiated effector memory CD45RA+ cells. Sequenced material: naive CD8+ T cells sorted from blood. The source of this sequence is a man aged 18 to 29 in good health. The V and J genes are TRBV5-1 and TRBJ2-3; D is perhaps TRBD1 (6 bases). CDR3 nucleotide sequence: TGCGCCAGCAGCACGGGGACACTGAAATCCACAGATACGCAGTATTTT. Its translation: CASSTGTLKSTDTQYF.